This T cell receptor (beta chain) appears in the sequencing data of a study of blood T cell repertoires in COVID-19. On the study more broadly: Sample material is recorded as cDNA or gDNA derived from T cells, B-cell-depleted T cells, or PBMCs.

Seattle-derived patients entered the study during active infection and were followed longitudinally. CDR3 length: 12 amino acids. Germline V gives CDR1 LGHDT, CDR2 YNNKEL (reference sequence). The V end was cut by 9 bases, the J end by 4 bases, with 12 bases between. This clone was picked up one time. Measured with immunoSEQ multiplex PCR; TCRdb has only the in-frame clones, and not every one. The sample includes tens of thousands of clones, 85% to 90% of them seen just once. The TCR sequence derives from a man aged 70-80 years with COVID-19, enrolled during active disease. J is TRBJ1-1 and V is TRBV3-1 (or the pseudogene TRBV3-2); TRBD1 is a possible D gene (6 bases). The specimen was peripheral blood. CDR3 loop: CASKGHITEAFF. DNA for the CDR3: TGTGCCAGTAAGGGACATATCACTGAAGCTTTCTTT.